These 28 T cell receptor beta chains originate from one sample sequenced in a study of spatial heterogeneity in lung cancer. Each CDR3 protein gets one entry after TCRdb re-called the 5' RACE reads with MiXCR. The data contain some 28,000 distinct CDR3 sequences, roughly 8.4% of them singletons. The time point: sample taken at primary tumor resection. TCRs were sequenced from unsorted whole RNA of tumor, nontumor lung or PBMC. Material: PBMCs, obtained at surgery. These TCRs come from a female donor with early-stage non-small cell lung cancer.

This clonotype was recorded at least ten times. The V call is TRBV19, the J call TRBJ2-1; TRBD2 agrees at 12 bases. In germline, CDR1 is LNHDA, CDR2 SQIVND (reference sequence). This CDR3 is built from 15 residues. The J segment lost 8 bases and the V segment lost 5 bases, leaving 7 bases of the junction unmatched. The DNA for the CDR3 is TGTGCCAGTAGTTTGACTAGCGGGAGTAGGTATGAGCAGTTCTTC. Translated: CASSLTSGSRYEQFF. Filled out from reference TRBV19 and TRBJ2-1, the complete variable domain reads DGGITQSPKYLFRKEGQNVTLSCEQNLNHDAMYWYRQDPGQGLRLIYYSQIVNDFQKGDIAEGYSVSREKKESFPLTVTSAQKNPTAFYLCASSLTSGSRYEQFFGPGTRLTVL.

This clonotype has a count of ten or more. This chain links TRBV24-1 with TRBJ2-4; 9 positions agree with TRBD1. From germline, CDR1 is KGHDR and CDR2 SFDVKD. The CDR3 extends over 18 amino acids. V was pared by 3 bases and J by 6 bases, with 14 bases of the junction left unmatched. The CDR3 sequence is CATSDGDRDRRLGNIQYF. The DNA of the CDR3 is TGTGCCACCAGTGATGGGGACAGGGACAGGAGATTGGGAAACATTCAGTACTTC.

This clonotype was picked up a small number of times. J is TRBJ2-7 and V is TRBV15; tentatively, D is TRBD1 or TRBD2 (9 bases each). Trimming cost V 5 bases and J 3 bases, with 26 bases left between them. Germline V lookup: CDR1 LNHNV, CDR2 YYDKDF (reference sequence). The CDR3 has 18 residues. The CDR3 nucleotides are TGTGCCACCAGCCGGGACAGGGAGGCTAGCGGGGCTCTCTACGAGCAGTACTTC. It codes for CATSRDREASGALYEQYF.

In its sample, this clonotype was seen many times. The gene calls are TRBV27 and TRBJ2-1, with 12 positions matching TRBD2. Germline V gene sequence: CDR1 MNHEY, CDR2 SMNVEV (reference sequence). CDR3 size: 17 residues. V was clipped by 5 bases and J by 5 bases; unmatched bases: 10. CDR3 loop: CASSPFPASGRDNEQFF. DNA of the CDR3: TGTGCCAGCAGTCCGTTCCCTGCTAGCGGGAGGGACAATGAGCAGTTCTTC.

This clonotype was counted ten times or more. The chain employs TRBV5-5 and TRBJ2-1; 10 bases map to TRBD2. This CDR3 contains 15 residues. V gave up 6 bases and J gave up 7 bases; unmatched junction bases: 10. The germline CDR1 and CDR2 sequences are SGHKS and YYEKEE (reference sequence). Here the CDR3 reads CASTMSGRAGNEQFF. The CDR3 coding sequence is TGTGCCAGCACCATGAGCGGGAGGGCGGGGAATGAGCAGTTCTTC.

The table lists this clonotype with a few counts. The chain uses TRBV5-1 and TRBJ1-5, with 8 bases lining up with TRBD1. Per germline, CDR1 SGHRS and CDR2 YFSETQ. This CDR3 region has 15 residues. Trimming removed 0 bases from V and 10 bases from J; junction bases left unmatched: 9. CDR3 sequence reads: CASSLVGDRNNPQHF. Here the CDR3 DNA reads TGCGCCAGCAGCTTGGTTGGGGACAGGAACAACCCCCAGCATTTT.

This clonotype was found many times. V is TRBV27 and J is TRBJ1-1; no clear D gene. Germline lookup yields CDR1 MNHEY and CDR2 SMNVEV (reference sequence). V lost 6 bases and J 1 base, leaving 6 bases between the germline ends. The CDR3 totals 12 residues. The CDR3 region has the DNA TGTGCCAGCAGACGGGGGAACACTGAAGCTTTCTTT. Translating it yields CASRRGNTEAFF.

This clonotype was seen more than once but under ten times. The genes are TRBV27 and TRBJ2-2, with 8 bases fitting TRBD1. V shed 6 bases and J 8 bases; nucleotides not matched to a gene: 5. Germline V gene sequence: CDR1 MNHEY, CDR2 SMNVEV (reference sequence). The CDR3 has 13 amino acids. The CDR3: CASRRTGKGELFF. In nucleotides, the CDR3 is TGTGCCAGCAGACGGACAGGGAAAGGGGAGCTGTTTTTT.

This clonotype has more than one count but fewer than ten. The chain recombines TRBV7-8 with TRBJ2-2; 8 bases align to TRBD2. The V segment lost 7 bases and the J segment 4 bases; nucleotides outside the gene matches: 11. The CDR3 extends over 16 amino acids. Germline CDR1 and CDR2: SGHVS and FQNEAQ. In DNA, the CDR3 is TGTGCCAGCATAAGGGTACCGGGAGGGTTCACCGGGGAGCTGTTTTTT. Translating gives CASIRVPGGFTGELFF.

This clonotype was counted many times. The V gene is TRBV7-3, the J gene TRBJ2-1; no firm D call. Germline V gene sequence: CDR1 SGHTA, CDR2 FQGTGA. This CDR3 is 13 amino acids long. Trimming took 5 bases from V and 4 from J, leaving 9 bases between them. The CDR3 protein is CASSPNGYNEQFF. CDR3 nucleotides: TGTGCCAGCAGCCCAAACGGGTACAATGAGCAGTTCTTC. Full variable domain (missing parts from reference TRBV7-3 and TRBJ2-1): GAGVSQTPSNKVTEKGKYVELRCDPISGHTALYWYRQSLGQGPEFLIYFQGTGAADDSGLPNDRFFAVRPEGSVSTLKIQRTERGDSAVYLCASSPNGYNEQFFGPGTRLTVL.

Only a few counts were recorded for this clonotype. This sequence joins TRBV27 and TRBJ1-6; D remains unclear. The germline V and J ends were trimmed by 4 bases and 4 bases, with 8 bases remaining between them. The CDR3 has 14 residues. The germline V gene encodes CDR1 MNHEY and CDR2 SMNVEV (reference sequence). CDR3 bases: TGTGCCAGCAGTTCGGTTGCGTATAATTCACCCCTCCACTTT. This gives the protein CASSSVAYNSPLHF.

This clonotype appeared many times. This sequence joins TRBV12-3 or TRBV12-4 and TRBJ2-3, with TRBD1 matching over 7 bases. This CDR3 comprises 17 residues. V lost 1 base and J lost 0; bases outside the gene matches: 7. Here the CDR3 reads CASSLDIWTGSTDTQYF. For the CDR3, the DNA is TGTGCCAGCAGTTTAGATATTTGGACAGGAAGCACAGATACGCAGTATTTT.

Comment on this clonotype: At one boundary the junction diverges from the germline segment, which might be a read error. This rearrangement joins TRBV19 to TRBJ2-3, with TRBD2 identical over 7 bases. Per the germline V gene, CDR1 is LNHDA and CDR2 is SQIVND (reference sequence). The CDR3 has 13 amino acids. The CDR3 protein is CDSTSGIADTQYF. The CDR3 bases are TGTGACAGTACCAGCGGGATTGCAGATACGCAGTATTTT.

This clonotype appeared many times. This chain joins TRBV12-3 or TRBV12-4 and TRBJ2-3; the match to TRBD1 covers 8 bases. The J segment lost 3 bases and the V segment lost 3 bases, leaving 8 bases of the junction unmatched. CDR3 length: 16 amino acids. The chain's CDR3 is CASSFMGTGRTDTQYF. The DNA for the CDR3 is TGTGCCAGCAGTTTCATGGGGACAGGCCGGACAGATACGCAGTATTTT.

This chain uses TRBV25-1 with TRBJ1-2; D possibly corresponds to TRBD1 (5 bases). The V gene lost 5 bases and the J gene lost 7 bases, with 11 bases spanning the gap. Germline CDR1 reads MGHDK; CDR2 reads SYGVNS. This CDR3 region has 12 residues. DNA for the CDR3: TGTGCCAGCAGTCCTACAGGAAGTGGCTACACCTTC. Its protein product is CASSPTGSGYTF.

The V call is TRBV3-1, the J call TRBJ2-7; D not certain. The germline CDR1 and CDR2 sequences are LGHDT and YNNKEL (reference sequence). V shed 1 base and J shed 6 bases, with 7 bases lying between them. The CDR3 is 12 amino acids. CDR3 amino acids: CASSQGYAEQYF. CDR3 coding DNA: TGTGCCAGCAGCCAAGGGTACGCCGAGCAGTACTTC.

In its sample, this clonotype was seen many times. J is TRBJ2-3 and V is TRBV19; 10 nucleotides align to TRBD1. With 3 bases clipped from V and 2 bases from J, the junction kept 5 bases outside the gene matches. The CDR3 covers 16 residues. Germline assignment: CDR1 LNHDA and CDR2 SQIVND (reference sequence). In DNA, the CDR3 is TGTGCCAGTAGTATTGGGACAGGGGCCTTCACAGATACGCAGTATTTT. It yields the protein CASSIGTGAFTDTQYF.

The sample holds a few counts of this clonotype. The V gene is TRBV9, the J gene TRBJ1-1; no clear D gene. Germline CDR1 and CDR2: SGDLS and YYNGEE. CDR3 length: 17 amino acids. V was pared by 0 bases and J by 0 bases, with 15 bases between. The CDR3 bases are TGTGCCAGCAGCGTAGATCGCAGCGTGGGAATGAACACTGAAGCTTTCTTT. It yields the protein CASSVDRSVGMNTEAFF.

Written as DNA, the CDR3 is TGCAGCGTTTATACGAACACTGAAGCTTTCTTT. It codes for CSVYTNTEAFF. This chain uses TRBV29-1 with TRBJ1-1; D is uncertain. Trimming left V 5 bases short and J 1 base short, with 5 bases between. The germline V gene has CDR1 SQVTM and CDR2 ANQGSEA. This CDR3 has 11 amino acids.

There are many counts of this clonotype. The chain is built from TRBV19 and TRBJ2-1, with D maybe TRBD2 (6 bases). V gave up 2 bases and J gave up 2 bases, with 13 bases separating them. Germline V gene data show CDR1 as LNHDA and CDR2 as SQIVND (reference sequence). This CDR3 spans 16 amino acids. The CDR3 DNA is TGTGCCAGTAGTATAAGTAGGCGGGGACCCTACAATGAGCAGTTCTTC. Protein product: CASSISRRGPYNEQFF.

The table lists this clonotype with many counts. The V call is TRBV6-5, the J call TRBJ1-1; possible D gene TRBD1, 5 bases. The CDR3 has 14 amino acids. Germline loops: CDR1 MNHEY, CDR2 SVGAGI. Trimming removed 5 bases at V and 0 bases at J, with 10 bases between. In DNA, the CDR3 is TGTGCCAGCAGTAACAGGCTTATGAACACTGAAGCTTTCTTT. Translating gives CASSNRLMNTEAFF.

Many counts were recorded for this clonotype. CDR3 bases: TGTGCCAGCAGTGAAACTCGCGGGTCTAACAATGAGCAGTTCTTC. This translates into CASSETRGSNNEQFF. The chain links TRBV6-4 to TRBJ2-1; the D gene is possibly TRBD2 (5 bases). V lost 3 bases to trimming and J lost 5 bases, with 14 bases between them. This CDR3 has 15 amino acids. Germline CDR1 MRHNA, CDR2 SNTAGT.

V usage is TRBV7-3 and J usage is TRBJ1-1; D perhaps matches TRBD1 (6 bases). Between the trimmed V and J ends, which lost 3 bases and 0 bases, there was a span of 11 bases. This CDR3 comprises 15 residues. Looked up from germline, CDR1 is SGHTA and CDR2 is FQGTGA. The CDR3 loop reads CASSFTGGLNTEAFF. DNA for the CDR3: TGTGCCAGCAGCTTTACCGGGGGCCTGAACACTGAAGCTTTCTTT. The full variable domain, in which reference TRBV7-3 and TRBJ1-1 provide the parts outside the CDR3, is GAGVSQTPSNKVTEKGKYVELRCDPISGHTALYWYRQSLGQGPEFLIYFQGTGAADDSGLPNDRFFAVRPEGSVSTLKIQRTERGDSAVYLCASSFTGGLNTEAFFGQGTRLTVV.

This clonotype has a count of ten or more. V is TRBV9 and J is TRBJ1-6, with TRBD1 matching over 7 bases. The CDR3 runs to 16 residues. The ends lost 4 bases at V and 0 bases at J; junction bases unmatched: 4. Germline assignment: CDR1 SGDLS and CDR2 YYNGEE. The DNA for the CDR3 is TGTGCCAGCAGCAAAGGACAGGACTCCTATAATTCACCCCTCCACTTT. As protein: CASSKGQDSYNSPLHF.

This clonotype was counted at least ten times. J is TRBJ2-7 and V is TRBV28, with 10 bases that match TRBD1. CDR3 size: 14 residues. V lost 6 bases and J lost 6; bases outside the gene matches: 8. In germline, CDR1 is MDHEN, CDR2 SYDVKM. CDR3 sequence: CASRVLTGGGEQYF. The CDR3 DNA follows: TGTGCCAGCAGGGTATTGACAGGGGGCGGCGAGCAGTACTTC.

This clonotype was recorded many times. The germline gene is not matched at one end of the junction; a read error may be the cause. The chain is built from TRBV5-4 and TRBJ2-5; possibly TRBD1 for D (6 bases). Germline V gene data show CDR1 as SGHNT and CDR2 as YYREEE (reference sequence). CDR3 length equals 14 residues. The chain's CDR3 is CASSFEGHHETQYF. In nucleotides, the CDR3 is TGTGCCAGCAGCTTCGAGGGACACCACGAGACCCAGTACTTC.

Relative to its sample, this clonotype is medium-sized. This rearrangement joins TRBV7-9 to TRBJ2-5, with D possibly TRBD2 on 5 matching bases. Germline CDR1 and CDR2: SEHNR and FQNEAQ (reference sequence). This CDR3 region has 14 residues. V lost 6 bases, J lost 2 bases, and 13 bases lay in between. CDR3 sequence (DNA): TGTGCCAGCAGTCCCGCTAGGGAGCAAGAGACCCAGTACTTC. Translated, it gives CASSPAREQETQYF.

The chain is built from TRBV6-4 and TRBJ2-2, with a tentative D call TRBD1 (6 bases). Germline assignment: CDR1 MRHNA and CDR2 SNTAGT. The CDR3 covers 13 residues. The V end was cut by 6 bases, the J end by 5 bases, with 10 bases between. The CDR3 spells CASSRTGTGELFF. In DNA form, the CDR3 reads TGTGCCAGCAGCCGAACAGGGACCGGGGAGCTGTTTTTT.